What follows are 18 T cell receptor beta chains derived from one specimen sequenced in a study of response to subunit inactivated influenza vaccine (dated by TCRdb to about 2018). The method behind the library was RT-PCR. For sequencing, an Illumina HiSeq 2500 was employed. In TCRdb, the public reads were trimmed at Q25 with fastp and aligned with MiXCR, with productive beta chains retained. Every CDR3 protein is listed once, alongside the most common genes and DNA of its rows. Present in this sample are some 550,000 distinct CDR3 sequences, around a quarter of which were seen just once. The top ten clonotypes cover 2.5% to 3% of the sample. These records were also assigned to another study, of T cells expressing NK-cell markers. As described in the second report: TCR beta cDNA libraries were prepared using 5'RACE template switching, which introduced a universal primer site and unique molecular identifiers.

The sequencing used CD4+ T cells sorted from PBMCs, collected approximately 12 days after vaccination. Receptors originate from a middle-aged man who received an inactivated influenza vaccine. Donor details come from another sample of the same person, matched by shared clones.

This clonotype occurred a few times. This CDR3 is CASSPLDGRPGANVLTF. CDR3 sequence (DNA): TGTGCCAGCAGCCCACTGGACGGGAGGCCTGGGGCCAACGTCCTGACTTTC. The chain links TRBV7-3 to TRBJ2-6, with TRBD2 identical over 7 bases. This CDR3 comprises 17 residues. V lost 5 bases to trimming and J lost 2 bases; unmatched junction nucleotides: 9. The germline V gene has CDR1 SGHTA and CDR2 FQGTGA.

The chain is built from TRBV5-1 and TRBJ2-2; D is uncertain. This CDR3 is 13 amino acids long. Germline V lookup: CDR1 SGHRS, CDR2 YFSETQ. Trimming left V 4 bases short and J 8 bases short, with 12 bases between. In nucleotides, the CDR3 is TGCGCCAGCAGCCGAACTATAGGGGGGGAGCTGTTTTTT. This sequence encodes CASSRTIGGELFF.

In this sample, this clonotype turned up many times. The chain carries TRBV19 and TRBJ2-1; TRBD2 matches at 12 bases. The germline V gene encodes CDR1 LNHDA and CDR2 SQIVND (reference sequence). This CDR3 comprises 15 residues. J was trimmed by 7 bases and V by 0 bases; bases with no gene match: 1. The CDR3 DNA reads as TGTGCCAGTAGTATAGATGGGACTAGCGGGAATGAGCAGTTCTTC. It is translated as CASSIDGTSGNEQFF.

This clonotype was picked up a small number of times. This rearrangement joins TRBV7-8 to TRBJ2-3; D may be TRBD1 or TRBD2 (5 bases each). Per germline, CDR1 SGHVS and CDR2 FQNEAQ. V was clipped by 4 bases and J by 5 bases, with 13 bases between them. This CDR3 has 14 residues. The CDR3 loop is CASSSSGAKDTQYF. The CDR3 DNA follows: TGTGCCAGCAGCTCGTCCGGGGCCAAAGATACGCAGTATTTT.

This clonotype came up many times. This chain joins TRBV12-3 or TRBV12-4 and TRBJ1-2, with 7 bases that match TRBD1. V shed 1 base and J 9 bases; nucleotides not matched to a gene: 5. The CDR3 has 13 amino acids. The CDR3 DNA reads as TGTGCCAGCAGTTTAGAAGGGGGCGTACGCTACACCTTC. This encodes CASSLEGGVRYTF.

This clonotype was counted many times. The chain carries TRBV5-1 and TRBJ2-5; D tentatively fits TRBD1 or TRBD2 (5 bases each). The germline CDR1 and CDR2 sequences are SGHRS and YFSETQ. CDR3 size: 15 residues. The V gene lost 0 bases and the J gene lost 4 bases, with 13 bases spanning the gap. The CDR3 loop reads CASSLDGAVGETQYF. CDR3 nucleotides: TGCGCCAGCAGCTTGGACGGGGCAGTAGGAGAGACCCAGTACTTC.

CDR3 nucleotides: TGCGCCAGCAGGCGGGCGTATAGGGGCAAGGGCGGGGAGCTGTTTTTT. It specifies CASRRAYRGKGGELFF. This sequence joins TRBV4-1 and TRBJ2-2; either TRBD1 or TRBD2 may supply D (5 bases each). This CDR3 is built from 16 residues. Germline V CDR1 and CDR2: MGHRA, YSYEKL. V lost 6 bases, J lost 7 bases, and 21 bases lay in between.

This clonotype was observed many times. The chain is built from TRBV12-3 or TRBV12-4 and TRBJ1-2; D remains unclear. The CDR3 covers 10 residues. Trimming stripped 2 bases from V and 5 bases from J, with 0 bases between. CDR3 DNA sequence: TGTGCCAGCAGTTTATATGGCTACACCTTC. It codes for CASSLYGYTF.

This rearrangement joins TRBV30 to TRBJ2-5, with no clear D. Trimming took 0 bases from V and 0 from J, leaving 11 bases between them. Per the germline V gene, CDR1 is GTSNPN and CDR2 is SVGIG (reference sequence). The CDR3 loop spans 15 amino acids. CDR3 region: CAWSVFGFNQETQYF. The DNA for the CDR3 is TGTGCCTGGAGTGTATTCGGATTCAACCAAGAGACCCAGTACTTC.

V usage is TRBV20-1 and J usage is TRBJ2-7, with 7 bases fitting TRBD2. The germline gives CDR1 DFQATT, CDR2 SNEGSKA (reference sequence). V gave up 0 bases and J gave up 3 bases; unmatched junction bases: 5. The length of the CDR3 is 14 residues. CDR3 loop: CSARDPKRGYEQYF. CDR3 DNA: TGCAGTGCTAGAGATCCTAAGCGGGGCTACGAGCAGTACTTC.

The sample holds a few counts of this clonotype. The genes are TRBV11-2 and TRBJ1-2, with 7 nucleotides matching TRBD1. From germline, CDR1 is SGHAT and CDR2 FQNNGV. The CDR3 loop spans 14 amino acids. With V trimmed by 2 bases and J by 4 bases, 4 bases remained unmatched. The CDR3 loop is CASSLSGQFYGYTF. DNA of the CDR3: TGTGCCAGCAGCTTATCGGGACAGTTCTATGGCTACACCTTC.

The gene calls are TRBV10-2 and TRBJ1-4; maybe TRBD1 (5 bases). There are 15 residues in the CDR3. Trimming cost V 5 bases and J 8 bases, with 18 bases left between them. Germline-derived CDR1 and CDR2 are WSHSY and SAAADI. The CDR3 here is CASSLTHGRGEKLFF. The CDR3 DNA follows: TGCGCCAGCAGTCTGACCCATGGCCGGGGGGAAAAACTGTTTTTT.

This clonotype turned up a few times. The chain uses TRBV7-2 and TRBJ1-6; a possible D gene is TRBD1 (5 bases). The CDR3 contains 15 residues. The germline CDR1 and CDR2 sequences are SGHTA and FQGNSA. V was trimmed by 2 bases and J by 6 bases, leaving 11 bases between them. CDR3 residues: CASSLTGGSNSPLHF. The CDR3 DNA reads TGTGCCAGCAGCTTAACGGGGGGTTCTAATTCACCCCTCCACTTT.

This clonotype was seen a few times. The gene calls are TRBV6-2 or TRBV6-3 and TRBJ2-7; TRBD1 is a possible D gene (6 bases). There are 14 residues in the CDR3. CDR1 is MNHEY, CDR2 SVGEGT, per germline. V lost 2 bases and J 6 bases, leaving 14 bases between the germline ends. For the CDR3, the DNA is TGTGCCAGCAGTTACAGTCGGATCAGGGGCGAGCAGTACTTC. Residues: CASSYSRIRGEQYF.

This clonotype was counted a few times. The chain has TRBV20-1 and TRBJ2-5; 9 positions agree with TRBD2. This CDR3 has 15 residues. Losses at the gene ends were 6 bases for V and 5 bases for J; bases not matched to a gene: 13. CDR1 and CDR2 from the germline V gene are DFQATT and SNEGSKA (reference sequence). Written as DNA, the CDR3 is TGCAGTGCGGAAGCGGGGGGCAGGGTTCGGGAGACCCAGTACTTC. Its protein is CSAEAGGRVRETQYF.

The V gene is TRBV28, the J gene TRBJ2-7; TRBD2 aligns across 7 bases. Germline values: CDR1 MDHEN, CDR2 SYDVKM. The CDR3 has 16 amino acids. V was clipped by 3 bases and J by 3 bases; unmatched bases: 11. The CDR3 loop is CASSFSDGRRVYEQYF. The DNA for the CDR3 is TGTGCCAGCAGTTTCTCGGACGGGAGGAGAGTCTACGAGCAGTACTTC.

This clonotype came up a few times. This rearrangement joins TRBV5-1 to TRBJ2-7; 10 positions agree with TRBD2. The trim removed 6 bases at V and 0 bases at J, leaving 6 bases unmatched. CDR3 size: 15 residues. CDR1 is SGHRS and CDR2 is YFSETQ in the germline V gene. The CDR3 region is CASTLSGGPSYEQYF. CDR3 in DNA: TGCGCCAGCACCCTTAGCGGGGGGCCCTCCTACGAGCAGTACTTC.

This clonotype turned up a few times. The chain uses TRBV4-1 and TRBJ1-4; a possible D gene is TRBD1 (6 bases). The CDR3 loop spans 18 amino acids. The V gene lost 1 base and the J gene lost 3 bases, with 18 bases spanning the gap. Germline V gene lookup returns CDR1 MGHRA and CDR2 YSYEKL. This CDR3 is CASSQAYGGERANEKLFF. The CDR3 DNA reads as TGCGCCAGCAGCCAAGCGTACGGGGGCGAGAGGGCTAATGAAAAACTGTTTTTT.